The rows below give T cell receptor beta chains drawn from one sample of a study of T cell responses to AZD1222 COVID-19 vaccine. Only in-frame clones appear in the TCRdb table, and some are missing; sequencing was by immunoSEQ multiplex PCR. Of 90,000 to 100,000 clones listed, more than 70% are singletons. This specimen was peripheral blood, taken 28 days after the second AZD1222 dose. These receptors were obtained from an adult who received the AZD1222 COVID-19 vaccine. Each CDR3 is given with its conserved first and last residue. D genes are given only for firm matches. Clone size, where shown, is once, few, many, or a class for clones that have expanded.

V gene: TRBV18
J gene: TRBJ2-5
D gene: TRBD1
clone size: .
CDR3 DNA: TGTGCCAGCTCACCACGGACAGGGCGGCGGGAGACCCAGTACTTC
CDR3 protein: CASSPRTGRRETQYF

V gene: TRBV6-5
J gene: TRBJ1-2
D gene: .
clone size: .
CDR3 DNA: TGTGCCAGCAGTTACTCGCCGGGAGACTATGGCTACACCTTC
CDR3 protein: CASSYSPGDYGYTF

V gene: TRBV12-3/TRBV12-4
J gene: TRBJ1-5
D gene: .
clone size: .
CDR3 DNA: TGTGCCAGCAGGGAGGGCGGTGATCAGCCCCAGCATTTT
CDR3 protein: CASREGGDQPQHF

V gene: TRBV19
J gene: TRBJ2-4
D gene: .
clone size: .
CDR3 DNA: TGTGCCAGTAGTATGCGGGGCAGGGTATCGGATCAAGCCAAAAACATTCAGTACTTC
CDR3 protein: CASSMRGRVSDQAKNIQYF

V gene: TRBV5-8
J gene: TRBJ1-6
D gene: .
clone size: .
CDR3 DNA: TGTGCCAGCAGCTTGGGACAGGCAAATTCACCCCTCCACTTT
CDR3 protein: CASSLGQANSPLHF

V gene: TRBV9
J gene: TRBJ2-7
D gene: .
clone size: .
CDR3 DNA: TGTGCCAGCAGCGTAGCTGGCGACACCTCCTACGAGCAGTACTTC
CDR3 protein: CASSVAGDTSYEQYF

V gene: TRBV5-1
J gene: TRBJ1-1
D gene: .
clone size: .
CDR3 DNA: TGCGCCAGCAAGGAGGGGACGAACACTGAAGCTTTCTTT
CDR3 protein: CASKEGTNTEAFF

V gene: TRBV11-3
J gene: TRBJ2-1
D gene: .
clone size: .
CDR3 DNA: TGTGCCAGCAGCTTAGATGGTGCGGGCCGCGGCAATGAGCAGTTCTTC
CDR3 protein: CASSLDGAGRGNEQFF

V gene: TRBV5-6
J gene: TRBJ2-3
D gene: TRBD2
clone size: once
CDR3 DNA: TGTGCCAGCGGAATCAGCGGGGTCACAGATACGCAGTATTTT
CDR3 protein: CASGISGVTDTQYF

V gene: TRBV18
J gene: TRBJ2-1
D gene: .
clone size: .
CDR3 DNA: TGTGCCAGCTCACCACGGCGCGGGCTTAACAATGAGCAGTTCTTC
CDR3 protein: CASSPRRGLNNEQFF

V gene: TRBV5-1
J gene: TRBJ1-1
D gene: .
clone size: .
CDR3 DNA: TGCGCCAGCAGCTTGGAACAGGAACCAGCTTTCTTT
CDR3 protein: CASSLEQEPAFF

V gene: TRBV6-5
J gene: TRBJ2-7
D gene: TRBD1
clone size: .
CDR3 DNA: TGTGCCAGCAGTTACCACAGGGGTTACGAGCAGTACTTC
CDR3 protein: CASSYHRGYEQYF

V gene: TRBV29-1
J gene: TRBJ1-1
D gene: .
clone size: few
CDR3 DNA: TGCAGCGTTGAAAAGACAGAGAACACTGAAGCTTTCTTT
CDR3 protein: CSVEKTENTEAFF

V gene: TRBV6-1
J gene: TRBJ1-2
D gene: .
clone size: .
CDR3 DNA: TGTGCCAGCAGTGAAGAAAGGGGCAGACCCTACACCTTC
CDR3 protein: CASSEERGRPYTF

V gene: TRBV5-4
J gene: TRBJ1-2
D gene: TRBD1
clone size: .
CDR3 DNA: TGTGCCAGCAGCTTGCAGGGGGCGCATGGCTACACCTTC
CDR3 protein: CASSLQGAHGYTF

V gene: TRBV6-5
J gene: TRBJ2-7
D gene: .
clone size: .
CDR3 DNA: TGTGCCAGCAGTTACTCCGGCGGACTCTCCTACGAGCAGTACTTC
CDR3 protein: CASSYSGGLSYEQYF

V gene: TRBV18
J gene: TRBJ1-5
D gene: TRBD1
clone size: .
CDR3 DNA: TGTGCCAGCTCACCACGGGGACAGGGGGTGCGCGGGCATCAGCCCCAGCATTTT
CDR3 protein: CASSPRGQGVRGHQPQHF

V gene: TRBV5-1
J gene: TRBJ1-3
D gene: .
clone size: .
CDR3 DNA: TGCGCCAGCAGCCTAGATTGGGCTGACACCATATATTTT
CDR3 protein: CASSLDWADTIYF

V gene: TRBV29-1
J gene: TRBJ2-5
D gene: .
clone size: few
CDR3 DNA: TGCAGCGTTGTTGGCACAGGAGACAGTCAAGAGACCCAGTACTTC
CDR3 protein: CSVVGTGDSQETQYF

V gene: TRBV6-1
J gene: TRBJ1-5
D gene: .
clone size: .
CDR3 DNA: TGTGCCAGCAGTGAAGGGGGCGGCGGTCAGCCCCAGCATTTT
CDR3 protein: CASSEGGGGQPQHF

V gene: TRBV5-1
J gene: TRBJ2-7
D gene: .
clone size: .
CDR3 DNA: TGTGCCAGCAGCTTGGTGCGGGAAGCTGGCGAGCAGTACTTC
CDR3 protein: CASSLVREAGEQYF

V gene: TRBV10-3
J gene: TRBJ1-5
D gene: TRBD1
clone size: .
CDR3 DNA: TGTGCCATCAGTCGACAGGGGGCGGTCGGTCAGCCCCAGCATTTT
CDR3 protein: CAISRQGAVGQPQHF

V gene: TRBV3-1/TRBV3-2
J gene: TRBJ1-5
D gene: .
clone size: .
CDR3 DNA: TGTGCCAGCAGCCAAGATGTGGGGGTCGATCAGCCCCAGCATTTT
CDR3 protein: CASSQDVGVDQPQHF

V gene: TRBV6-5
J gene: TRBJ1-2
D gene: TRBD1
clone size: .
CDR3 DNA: TGTGCCACCCGCCCCACAGGGGGTAAGGGCTACACCTTC
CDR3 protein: CATRPTGGKGYTF

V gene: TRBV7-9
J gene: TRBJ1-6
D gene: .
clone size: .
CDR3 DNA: TGTGCCAGCAGCTTACAGTCTAATTCACCCCTCCACTTT
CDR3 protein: CASSLQSNSPLHF

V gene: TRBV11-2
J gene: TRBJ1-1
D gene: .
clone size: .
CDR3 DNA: TGTGCCAGCAGCTTAGGGACGGGCCGGCGGGTGAACACTGAAGCTTTCTTT
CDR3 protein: CASSLGTGRRVNTEAFF

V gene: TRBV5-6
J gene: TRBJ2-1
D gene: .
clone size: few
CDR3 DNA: TGTGCCAGCAGCTCCAACGACAACTCTTACAATGAGCAGTTCTTC
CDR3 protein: CASSSNDNSYNEQFF

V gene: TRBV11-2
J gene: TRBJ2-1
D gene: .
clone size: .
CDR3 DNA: TGTGCCAGCAGCTTGGCCGGCAGATACAATGAGCAGTTCTTC
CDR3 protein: CASSLAGRYNEQFF

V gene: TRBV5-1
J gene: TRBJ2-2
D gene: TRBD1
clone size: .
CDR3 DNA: TGCGCCAGCAGTACATCGGGACAGATCAACACCGGGGAGCTGTTTTTT
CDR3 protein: CASSTSGQINTGELFF

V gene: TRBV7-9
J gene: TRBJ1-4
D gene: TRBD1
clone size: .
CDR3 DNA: TGTGCCAGCAGCTCCCGGGACAGGGATGAAAAACTGTTTTTT
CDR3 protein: CASSSRDRDEKLFF

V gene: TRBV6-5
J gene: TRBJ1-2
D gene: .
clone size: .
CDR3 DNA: TGTGCCAGGTTAACCCGACGCAGCTATGGCTACACCTTC
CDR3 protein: CARLTRRSYGYTF

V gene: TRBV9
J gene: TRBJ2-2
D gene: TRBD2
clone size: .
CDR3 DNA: TGTGCCAGCAGCTTGCCGGGACTAAGTACCGGGGAGCTGTTTTTT
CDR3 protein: CASSLPGLSTGELFF

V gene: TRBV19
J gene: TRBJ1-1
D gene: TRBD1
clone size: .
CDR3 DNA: TGTGCCAGTAGTATGAGACAGGGGCGGGACACTGAAGCTTTCTTT
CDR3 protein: CASSMRQGRDTEAFF

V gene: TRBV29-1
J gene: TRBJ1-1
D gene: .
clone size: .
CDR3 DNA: TGCAGCGTTGATATGAGGGCTGCCGACACTGAAGCTTTCTTT
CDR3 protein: CSVDMRAADTEAFF

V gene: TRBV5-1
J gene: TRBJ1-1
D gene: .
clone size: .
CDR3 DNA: TGCGCCAGCAGCCCGTTGAGTCGGCAAGGAGTGAACACTGAAGCTTTCTTT
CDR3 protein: CASSPLSRQGVNTEAFF

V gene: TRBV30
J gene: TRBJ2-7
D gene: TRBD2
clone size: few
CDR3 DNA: TGTGCCTGGGACAAGGGGCGGGGGTACGAGCAGTACTTC
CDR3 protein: CAWDKGRGYEQYF

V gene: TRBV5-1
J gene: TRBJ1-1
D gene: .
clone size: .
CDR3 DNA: TGCGCCAGCAGCTTGGTGGGTCCATTCACTGAAGCTTTCTTT
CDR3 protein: CASSLVGPFTEAFF

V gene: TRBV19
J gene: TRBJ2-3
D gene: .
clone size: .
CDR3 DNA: TGTGCCAGTAGCTCCGGACTAAGCACAGATACGCAGTATTTT
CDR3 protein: CASSSGLSTDTQYF

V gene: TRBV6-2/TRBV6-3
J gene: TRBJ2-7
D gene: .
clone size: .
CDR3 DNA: TGTGCCAGCAGTTACTCCCCAGGGGCAGCCTACGAGCAGTACTTC
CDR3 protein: CASSYSPGAAYEQYF

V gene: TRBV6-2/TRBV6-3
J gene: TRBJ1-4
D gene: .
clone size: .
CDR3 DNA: TGTGCCAGCAGTTACTCTTATAATGAAAAACTGTTTTTT
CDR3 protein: CASSYSYNEKLFF

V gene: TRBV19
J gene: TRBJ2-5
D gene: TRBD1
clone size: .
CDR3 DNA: TGTGCCAGTAGGACGGACAGGGGAGAGACCCAGTACTTC
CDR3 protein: CASRTDRGETQYF

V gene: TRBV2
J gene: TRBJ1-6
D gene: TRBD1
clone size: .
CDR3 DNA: TGTGCCAGCAGCGAAGTTCAGGGGGCGCGGTCACCCCTCCACTTT
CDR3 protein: CASSEVQGARSPLHF

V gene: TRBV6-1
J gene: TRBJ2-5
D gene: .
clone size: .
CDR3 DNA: TGTGCCAGCAGTGATAATTCCTATGAGACCCAGTACTTC
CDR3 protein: CASSDNSYETQYF

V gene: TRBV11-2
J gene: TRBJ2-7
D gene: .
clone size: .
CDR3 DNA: TGTGCCAGCAGCTTAGGGCGGTCCTACTCCTACGAGCAGTACTTC
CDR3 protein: CASSLGRSYSYEQYF

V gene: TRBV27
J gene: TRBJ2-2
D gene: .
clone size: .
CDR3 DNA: TGTGCCAGCAGTTTGTGGGGGGCTCCTAACACCGGGGAGCTGTTTTTT
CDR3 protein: CASSLWGAPNTGELFF

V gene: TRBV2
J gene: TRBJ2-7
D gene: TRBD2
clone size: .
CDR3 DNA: TGTGCCAGCAGTGAAGCCGCACTAGCGGGCTCCTACGAGCAGTACTTC
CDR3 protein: CASSEAALAGSYEQYF

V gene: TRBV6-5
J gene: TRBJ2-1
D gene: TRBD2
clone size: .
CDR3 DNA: TGTGCCAGCAGTTACGAAGCGGGAGTCTCCCATGAGCAGTTCTTC
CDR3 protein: CASSYEAGVSHEQFF

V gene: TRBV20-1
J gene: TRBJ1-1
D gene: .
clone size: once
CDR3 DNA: TGCAGTGCCCCGGGCCTGAAAGCTTTCTTT
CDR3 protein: CSAPGLKAFF

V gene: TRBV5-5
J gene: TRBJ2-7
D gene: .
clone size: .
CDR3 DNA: TGTGCCAGCACTTTGGGCCCACCTACTAATCCCTACGAGCAGTACTTC
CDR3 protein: CASTLGPPTNPYEQYF

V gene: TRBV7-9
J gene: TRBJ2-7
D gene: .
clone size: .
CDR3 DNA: TGTGCCAGCAGCTCGAACTACGAGCAGTACTTC
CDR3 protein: CASSSNYEQYF

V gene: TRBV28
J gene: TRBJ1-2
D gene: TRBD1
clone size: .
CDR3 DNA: TGTGCCAGCAGTGGTACAGGGGGTATCTATGGCTACACCTTC
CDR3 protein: CASSGTGGIYGYTF

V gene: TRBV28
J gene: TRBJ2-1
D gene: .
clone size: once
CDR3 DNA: TGTGCCAGCACCTCCTTTTGGATTAATGAGCAGTTCTTC
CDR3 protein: CASTSFWINEQFF